A single TCR beta chain is shown here with its context. The entry originates in a study of shared T cell receptors in the human thymus. This table comes from immunoSEQ multiplex PCR, and its TCRdb copy is limited to in-frame clones, with some not included. This table holds hundreds of thousands of clones, over 75% found once. The length of the CDR3 is 15 residues. Germline CDR1 reads SGHNT; CDR2 reads YENEEA. V shed 1 base and J shed 3 bases, with 12 bases lying between them. These same records also appear under a second study, on human thymus T cells. This second report adds: Related research found strongly overlapping thymic repertoires in unrelated individuals.

The sequencing input was thymocytes. V is TRBV11-3 and J is TRBJ1-2; tentatively, D is TRBD1 (6 bases). The receptor was isolated from a boy in the first two years of life with a congenital heart defect. This chain's CDR3 is CASSLGEGGHYGYTF. The CDR3 DNA reads as TGTGCCAGCAGCTTAGGGGAGGGGGGCCACTATGGCTACACCTTC.